This T cell receptor beta chain came from a study of blood T cell repertoires in COVID-19. Study-level information: Nucleic acid was either cDNA or gDNA, and it came from T cells, B-cell-depleted T cells, or PBMCs.

Trimming cost V 4 bases and J 4 bases, with 18 bases left between them. Germline CDR1 is SGHNT and CDR2 is YYREEE (reference sequence). The CDR3 loop spans 15 amino acids. Methods used by the authors: Nucleated cell counts were estimated from reference gene primer amplification. Using immunoSEQ multiplex PCR, the repertoire was profiled, and TCRdb retains in-frame clones only, with some absent. The DNA gave D and trimming, while V, J and clone size come from that table. The profile shows about 88,000 clones, roughly 88% of them singletons. Sample: peripheral blood. This sequence was found in a human donor in a cohort sampled during active COVID-19. V gene TRBV5-4 combines with J gene TRBJ2-7; maybe TRBD1 (7 bases). The CDR3 here is CASSRTGAGTYEQYF. The CDR3 bases are TGTGCCAGCAGCCGAACAGGGGCGGGAACATACGAGCAGTACTTC. Based on the CDR3 plus reference TRBV5-4 and TRBJ2-7, the full variable domain is ETGVTQSPTHLIKTRGQQVTLRCSSQSGHNTVSWYQQALGQGPQFIFQYYREEENGRGNFPPRFSGLQFPNYSSELNVNALELDDSALYLCASSRTGAGTYEQYFGPGTRLTVT.